The 18 T cell receptor beta chains listed next were all sequenced from one sample in a study of blood T cell repertoires in COVID-19. Sequenced by immunoSEQ multiplex PCR; TCRdb stores in-frame clones only, minus some. The repertoire holds over 130,000 clones, with 65% to 90% as singletons. The sequenced sample was peripheral blood. The origin of the receptors is a man between 50 and 59 years old with acute or convalescent COVID-19.

Only one count was recorded for this clone. The chain links TRBV5-4 to TRBJ2-5, with TRBD1 as a possible D gene (6 bases). This CDR3 region has 16 residues. With 4 bases removed from V and 3 bases from J, the gap between germline ends came to 19 bases. Germline values: CDR1 SGHNT, CDR2 YYREEE (reference sequence). The CDR3 loop is CASSPGTLLGEETQYF. CDR3 in DNA: TGTGCCAGCAGCCCCGGGACACTTCTTGGGGAAGAGACCCAGTACTTC.

The chain recombines TRBV19 with TRBJ2-3, with TRBD1 as a possible D gene (6 bases). The V and J ends lost 3 bases and 1 base respectively, with 11 bases between them. CDR1 and CDR2 (germline): LNHDA, SQIVND (reference sequence). The CDR3 runs 15 residues. CDR3 DNA: TGTGCCAGTAGTATTCAGGGGTACGGCACAGATACGCAGTATTTT. Translating gives CASSIQGYGTDTQYF.

This clone was seen a single time. The chain is built from TRBV11-2 and TRBJ2-7, with TRBD1 matching 8 bases. The CDR3 spans 14 residues. The germline gives CDR1 SGHAT, CDR2 FQNNGV. V shed 6 bases and J 2 bases; nucleotides not matched to a gene: 6. CDR3: CASRRGQGPYEQYF. The CDR3 DNA is TGTGCCAGCAGGCGCGGACAGGGTCCCTACGAGCAGTACTTC.

The CDR3 DNA sequence: TGTGCCAGCAGAAGACAACGGGAGAACACTGAAGCTTTCTTT. Translated, it gives CASRRQRENTEAFF. This chain connects TRBV28 to TRBJ1-1; D is undetermined. Germline V gene sequence: CDR1 MDHEN, CDR2 SYDVKM. The ends were cut back, 6 bases at V and 1 base at J, with 12 bases in the middle. This CDR3 is built from 14 residues.

There are a few counts of this clone. The rearrangement links TRBV11-2 to TRBJ2-5, with 9 bases identical to TRBD1. V lost 5 bases to trimming and J lost 6 bases; unmatched junction nucleotides: 10. Germline CDR1 and CDR2: SGHAT and FQNNGV. The CDR3 has 15 amino acids. The CDR3 sequence is CASSPVTGGGQTQYF. The CDR3 coding sequence is TGTGCCAGCAGCCCTGTAACAGGGGGCGGACAGACCCAGTACTTC.

The chain joins TRBV9 to TRBJ2-3, with TRBD2 matching 10 bases. There are 15 residues in the CDR3. The germline gives CDR1 SGDLS, CDR2 YYNGEE. V lost 0 bases to trimming and J lost 7 bases; unmatched junction nucleotides: 5. CDR3 residues: CASSVASGSANTQYF. In DNA, the CDR3 is TGTGCCAGCAGCGTAGCTAGCGGGAGTGCAAATACGCAGTATTTT.

The rearrangement uses TRBV29-1 and TRBJ2-7; 8 nucleotides match TRBD1. The germline CDR1 and CDR2 sequences are SQVTM and ANQGSEA. V gave up 0 bases and J gave up 3 bases; unmatched junction bases: 1. The CDR3 covers 13 residues. This chain's CDR3 is CSVEEQGDYEQYF. The CDR3 region has the DNA TGCAGCGTTGAAGAACAGGGGGACTACGAGCAGTACTTC.

The chain recombines TRBV7-9 with TRBJ2-3; 10 bases map to TRBD2. The germline V gene encodes CDR1 SEHNR and CDR2 FQNEAQ (reference sequence). V trimming: 1 base; J trimming: 6 bases; junction bases outside the gene matches: 4. CDR3 length: 15 residues. This CDR3 is CASSLELAGRDTQYF. The CDR3 DNA reads as TGTGCCAGCAGCTTAGAACTAGCGGGACGTGATACGCAGTATTTT. Full variable domain (outside the CDR3, taken from reference TRBV7-9 and TRBJ2-3): DTGVSQNPRHKITKRGQNVTFRCDPISEHNRLYWYRQTLGQGPEFLTYFQNEAQLEKSRLLSDRFSAERPKGSFSTLEIQRTEQGDSAMYLCASSLELAGRDTQYFGPGTRLTVL.

This chain links TRBV3-1 (or the pseudogene TRBV3-2) with TRBJ1-2; no definite D call. In germline, CDR1 is LGHDT, CDR2 YNNKEL (reference sequence). The V and J ends lost 2 bases and 7 bases respectively, with 17 bases between them. CDR3 length: 15 residues. The DNA of the CDR3 is TGTGCCAGCAGCCAACTTTGGGCAGGAAAATTTGGCTACACCTTC. Its protein is CASSQLWAGKFGYTF.

The chain employs TRBV7-6 and TRBJ2-2, with 8 bases matching TRBD2. The CDR3 totals 14 residues. The germline V gene has CDR1 SGHVS and CDR2 FNYEAQ. The V and J ends lost 5 bases and 4 bases, in that order; junction bases with no gene match: 3. The CDR3 here is CASSPGGSTGELFF. The CDR3 DNA reads TGTGCCAGCAGCCCGGGGGGGTCCACCGGGGAGCTGTTTTTT.

V and J are TRBV4-1 and TRBJ2-5; the match to TRBD2 covers 8 bases. Germline V lookup: CDR1 MGHRA, CDR2 YSYEKL. J was trimmed by 1 base and V by 6 bases; bases with no gene match: 7. This CDR3 spans 15 amino acids. The chain's CDR3 is CASRALTSVQETQYF. As DNA, the CDR3 is TGCGCCAGCAGGGCCCTGACTAGCGTCCAAGAGACCCAGTACTTC.

The V and J genes are TRBV10-3 and TRBJ2-5; TRBD1 matches at 10 bases. This CDR3 has 14 residues. Germline V gives CDR1 ENHRY, CDR2 SYGVKD. J lost 4 bases, V lost 5 bases, and 4 bases had no gene match. The CDR3 is CAISLGTGVETQYF. The CDR3 DNA is TGTGCCATCAGTTTAGGGACAGGGGTAGAGACCCAGTACTTC.

This chain joins TRBV6-5 and TRBJ2-2; no definite D call. The CDR3 has 14 amino acids. Germline assignment: CDR1 MNHEY and CDR2 SVGAGI. V shed 7 bases and J shed 1 base, with 10 bases lying between them. The CDR3 sequence is CASTQVLNTGELFF. In DNA, the CDR3 is TGTGCCAGCACCCAAGTACTGAACACCGGGGAGCTGTTTTTT.

This clone was seen only once. The rearrangement links TRBV19 to TRBJ1-4, with 7 bases lining up with TRBD1. The CDR3 is made up of 14 amino acids. Germline CDR1 is LNHDA and CDR2 is SQIVND (reference sequence). The ends lost 6 bases at V and 3 bases at J; junction bases unmatched: 4. The CDR3 DNA reads as TGTGCCAGTAGGTATGGGACAGCTAATGAAAAACTGTTTTTT. This translates into CASRYGTANEKLFF.

This chain links TRBV5-6 with TRBJ1-1, with D unclear. The CDR3 loop spans 12 amino acids. V was pared by 2 bases and J by 11 bases, with 13 bases between. Germline V gene lookup returns CDR1 SGHDT and CDR2 YYEEEE. CDR3 loop: CASSFLRGTAFF. The CDR3 DNA follows: TGTGCCAGCAGCTTTTTACGGGGAACCGCTTTCTTT.

The rearrangement uses TRBV7-3 and TRBJ1-1; TRBD1 aligns across 7 bases. Germline loops: CDR1 SGHTA, CDR2 FQGTGA. V trimming: 5 bases; J trimming: 8 bases; junction bases outside the gene matches: 8. This CDR3 is 13 amino acids long. This CDR3 reads CASSPMTGTEAFF. The CDR3 coding sequence is TGTGCCAGCAGCCCAATGACAGGGACAGAAGCTTTCTTT.

The genes are TRBV28 and TRBJ1-2; D may be TRBD1 (5 bases). The length of the CDR3 is 13 residues. Germline V gene lookup returns CDR1 MDHEN and CDR2 SYDVKM. V was shortened by 5 bases and J by 13 bases, with 20 bases between the two germline ends. The CDR3 spells CASSLSGTLSPTF. Written as DNA, the CDR3 is TGTGCCAGCAGTCTCTCCGGGACTCTATCCCCCACCTTC.

The chain links TRBV28 to TRBJ2-7, with TRBD1 matching 12 bases. V was pared by 2 bases and J by 3 bases, with 8 bases of the junction left unmatched. The CDR3 spans 17 residues. In germline, CDR1 is MDHEN, CDR2 SYDVKM. As DNA, the CDR3 is TGTGCCAGCAGTTTACGGGGACAGGGGGCCCACCGCTACGAGCAGTACTTC. This encodes CASSLRGQGAHRYEQYF.